Listed below are T cell receptor beta chains from one sample, sequenced in a study of vaccination and CD4 T cells after COVID-19. Their specific antigens are unknown. TCRdb itself ran the PCR reads through MiXCR, one entry per CDR3 protein. Of more than 15,000 distinct CDR3 sequences in the sample, roughly half were seen once. Sequences were obtained from CD4+ T cells from blood, cultured in vitro. The receptor set was obtained from a human donor who had recovered from COVID-19. The CDR3 runs from the conserved cysteine through the conserved F or W. D genes are given only for firm matches. Some rows mark clone size as missing; the rest say once, few, many or name a class of expanded clone.

length	V	D	J	size	CDR3	DNA
19	TRBV6-1	TRBD2	TRBJ2-2	NA	CASSEEWLAGGSYGGELFF	TGTGCCAGCAGTGAAGAATGGCTAGCGGGGGGGAGTTACGGCGGGGAGCTGTTTTTT
15	TRBV7-9	NA	TRBJ1-2	NA	CASSLEGFGGYGYTF	TGTGCCAGCAGCTTAGAAGGGTTTGGAGGCTATGGCTACACCTTC
14	TRBV4-2	NA	TRBJ2-1	few	CASSQGGSSNEQFF	TGTGCCAGCAGCCAAGGAGGAAGTAGCAATGAGCAGTTCTTC
15	TRBV7-6	NA	TRBJ2-1	few	CASSSQVNSYNEQFF	TGTGCCAGCAGCTCGCAGGTAAACTCCTACAATGAGCAGTTCTTC
14	TRBV7-2	NA	TRBJ1-4	NA	CASSLGTANEKLFF	TGTGCCAGCAGCTTAGGGACAGCTAATGAAAAACTGTTTTTT
13	TRBV20-1	NA	TRBJ2-7	NA	CSASDSGSYEQYF	TGCAGTGCTAGTGATAGCGGATCCTACGAGCAGTACTTC
13	TRBV2	TRBD1	TRBJ1-2	NA	CASSGDRGSGYTF	TGTGCCAGCAGTGGGGACAGGGGTTCTGGCTACACCTTC
13	TRBV12-3/TRBV12-4	TRBD1	TRBJ1-2	few	CASSWDRGYGYTF	TGTGCCAGCAGTTGGGACAGGGGGTACGGCTACACCTTC
15	TRBV28	NA	TRBJ1-1	NA	CASSSPWGPYTEAFF	TGTGCCAGCAGTTCCCCGTGGGGCCCATACACTGAAGCTTTCTTT
13	TRBV20-1	NA	TRBJ1-1	NA	CSASSPYGTEAFF	TGCAGTGCTAGTAGCCCTTATGGGACTGAAGCTTTCTTT
12	TRBV6-1	NA	TRBJ2-7	NA	CASPSGHYEQYF	TGTGCCAGCCCTTCAGGGCACTACGAGCAGTACTTC
12	TRBV11-3	NA	TRBJ1-1	NA	CASSLRNTEAFF	TGTGCCAGCAGCTTGCGGAACACTGAAGCTTTCTTT
15	TRBV7-2	NA	TRBJ1-1	NA	CASSLVRTRETEAFF	TGTGCCAGCAGCTTAGTAAGAACCCGGGAAACTGAAGCTTTCTTT
17	TRBV7-3	TRBD1	TRBJ2-6	NA	CASSLQGALAGANVLTF	TGTGCCAGCAGCCTCCAGGGGGCGCTTGCTGGGGCCAACGTCCTGACTTTC
12	TRBV2	NA	TRBJ2-5	few	CASSDTQETQYF	TGTGCCAGCAGTGATACCCAAGAGACCCAGTACTTC
14	TRBV5-4	NA	TRBJ1-2	NA	CASSLRGGNYGYTF	TGTGCCAGCAGCTTGCGAGGGGGGAACTATGGCTACACCTTC
13	TRBV7-2	TRBD1	TRBJ2-7	NA	CASSVRQGPEQYF	TGTGCCAGCAGCGTGCGACAGGGGCCCGAGCAGTACTTC
13	TRBV20-1	TRBD1	TRBJ2-7	NA	CSASRAGGYEQYF	TGCAGTGCTAGTAGGGCAGGGGGATACGAGCAGTACTTC
15	TRBV12-5	TRBD1	TRBJ1-5	few	CASGMEGAVKAAQHF	TGTGCTAGTGGCATGGAGGGGGCAGTAAAGGCGGCCCAGCATTTT
18	TRBV15	TRBD2	TRBJ2-2	few	CATSRDYLAGGQAGELFF	TGTGCCACCAGCAGAGATTACCTAGCGGGGGGACAGGCCGGGGAGCTGTTTTTT
16	TRBV15	NA	TRBJ1-4	NA	CATSRGLAGRAEKLFF	TGTGCCACCAGCAGAGGTCTTGCGGGGCGTGCTGAAAAACTGTTTTTT
13	TRBV19	TRBD1	TRBJ2-5	few	CASRDRGHETQYF	TGTGCCAGTAGGGACAGGGGGCACGAGACCCAGTACTTC
13	TRBV12-3/TRBV12-4	TRBD1	TRBJ2-7	NA	CASSQDRAYEQYF	TGTGCCAGCAGTCAAGACAGGGCCTACGAGCAGTACTTC
18	TRBV15	TRBD2	TRBJ2-3	NA	CATSRVLAGDRTTDTQYF	TGTGCCACCAGCAGAGTACTAGCGGGAGATAGGACCACAGATACGCAGTATTTT
14	TRBV19	TRBD1	TRBJ2-7	NA	CASSRDSSQYEQYF	TGTGCTAGTAGCCGGGACAGTTCCCAATACGAGCAGTACTTC
14	TRBV12-3/TRBV12-4	NA	TRBJ2-5	NA	CASSLRRQQETQYF	TGTGCCAGCAGTTTACGGCGGCAGCAAGAGACCCAGTACTTC
14	TRBV19	NA	TRBJ1-1	NA	CASSILGLGTEAFF	TGTGCCAGTAGTATATTAGGGTTGGGAACTGAAGCTTTCTTT
15	TRBV7-9	NA	TRBJ1-1	few	CASSLEGGHGSTAFF	TGTGCCAGCAGCTTAGAGGGGGGCCATGGGTCTACGGCTTTCTTT
15	TRBV20-1	NA	TRBJ1-3	NA	CSAPEIGSPGNTIYF	TGCAGTGCCCCTGAGATCGGCTCCCCTGGAAACACCATATATTTT
16	TRBV20-1	TRBD2	TRBJ2-3	few	CSAKRRVSGRTDTQYF	TGCAGTGCAAAGCGGCGGGTTAGCGGGCGCACAGATACGCAGTATTTT
13	TRBV20-1	NA	TRBJ2-7	NA	CSASERANYEQYF	TGCAGTGCTAGTGAGCGGGCCAACTACGAGCAGTACTTC
15	TRBV27	NA	TRBJ2-7	NA	CASRPIRIFSYEQYF	TGTGCCAGCAGACCTATTAGGATTTTCTCCTACGAGCAGTACTTC
14	TRBV11-3	TRBD1	TRBJ1-2	NA	CASSSRGTGYGYTF	TGTGCCAGCAGCTCCCGCGGGACAGGGTATGGCTACACCTTC
15	TRBV6-5	NA	TRBJ2-3	NA	CASSYSKRTTDTQYF	TGTGCCAGCAGTTACTCAAAGAGAACCACAGATACGCAGTATTTT
17	TRBV24-1	TRBD1	TRBJ2-3	NA	CATSDQGQGFGTDTQYF	TGTGCCACCAGTGACCAGGGACAGGGGTTTGGAACAGATACGCAGTATTTT
15	TRBV6-1	NA	TRBJ1-6	NA	CASNEDRLPYLPLHF	TGTGCCAGCAACGAAGACAGGCTCCCCTACCTACCCCTCCACTTT
13	TRBV11-2	TRBD1	TRBJ2-5	few	CASSVRDSGTQYF	TGTGCCAGCAGCGTCCGGGACAGCGGGACCCAGTACTTC
14	TRBV24-1	NA	TRBJ2-2	NA	CATIRVWNTGELFF	TGTGCCACTATCAGGGTTTGGAACACCGGGGAGCTGTTTTTT
14	TRBV19	TRBD1	TRBJ2-2	few	CASNGQENTGELFF	TGTGCCAGTAACGGACAGGAGAACACCGGGGAGCTGTTTTTT
13	TRBV19	NA	TRBJ2-5	NA	CASSIVTGETQYF	TGTGCCAGTAGTATTGTGACGGGGGAGACCCAGTACTTC
13	TRBV7-7	NA	TRBJ1-4	NA	CASSLSPEGKLFF	TGTGCTAGCAGCTTGTCCCCAGAGGGAAAACTGTTTTTT
17	TRBV7-9	NA	TRBJ1-3	NA	CASSFGAGGDSGNTIYF	TGTGCCAGCAGCTTCGGAGCCGGAGGAGACTCTGGAAACACCATATATTTT
15	TRBV7-9	NA	TRBJ1-1	NA	CASSLGDRGARGAFF	TGTGCCAGCAGCTTAGGGGACCGCGGGGCTAGGGGGGCTTTCTTT
13	TRBV3-1	NA	TRBJ1-2	NA	CASSQNGLGGYTF	TGTGCCAGCAGCCAAAACGGGTTGGGTGGCTACACCTTC
14	TRBV10-3	TRBD1	TRBJ1-2	NA	CAISEQTGGYGYTF	TGTGCCATCAGTGAGCAAACAGGGGGCTATGGCTACACCTTC
12	TRBV2	NA	TRBJ2-5	NA	CASKWETQTQYF	TGTGCCAGCAAGTGGGAGACCCAAACCCAGTACTTC
15	TRBV7-2	TRBD1	TRBJ1-2	NA	CASSLRDRGLRGYTF	TGTGCCAGCAGCTTGCGGGACAGGGGGCTCCGAGGCTACACCTTC
15	TRBV12-3/TRBV12-4	NA	TRBJ2-2	NA	CASSFSGTESGELFF	TGTGCCAGCAGTTTCTCCGGGACCGAGAGCGGGGAGCTGTTTTTT
15	TRBV20-1	NA	TRBJ2-2	few	CSARDFGENTGELFF	TGCAGTGCTAGAGATTTTGGGGAGAACACCGGGGAGCTGTTTTTT
16	TRBV20-1	NA	TRBJ2-2	NA	CSASESGPQDTGELFF	TGCAGTGCTAGTGAAAGCGGGCCCCAGGACACCGGGGAGCTGTTTTTT
14	TRBV6-2/TRBV6-3	NA	TRBJ2-5	NA	CASSYVGVEETQYF	TGTGCCAGCAGTTACGTGGGCGTAGAAGAGACCCAGTACTTC
17	TRBV6-1	TRBD1	TRBJ2-5	NA	CASSVTRTRTGEETQYF	TGTGCCAGCAGTGTTACTCGGACTCGGACAGGCGAAGAGACCCAGTACTTC
14	TRBV20-1	TRBD2	TRBJ2-7	NA	CSARDREGGYEQYF	TGCAGTGCTAGAGATCGGGAGGGGGGTTACGAGCAGTACTTC
16	TRBV11-2	NA	TRBJ1-1	few	CASSSLGRKKNTEAFF	TGTGCCAGCAGCTCCCTCGGTCGGAAAAAGAACACTGAAGCTTTCTTT
15	TRBV7-6	NA	TRBJ2-1	NA	CASSLLSGVYNEQFF	TGTGCCAGCAGCTTATTGTCAGGAGTGTACAATGAGCAGTTCTTC
12	TRBV19	NA	TRBJ2-2	NA	CASTTNTGELFF	TGTGCCAGTACAACGAACACCGGGGAGCTGTTTTTT